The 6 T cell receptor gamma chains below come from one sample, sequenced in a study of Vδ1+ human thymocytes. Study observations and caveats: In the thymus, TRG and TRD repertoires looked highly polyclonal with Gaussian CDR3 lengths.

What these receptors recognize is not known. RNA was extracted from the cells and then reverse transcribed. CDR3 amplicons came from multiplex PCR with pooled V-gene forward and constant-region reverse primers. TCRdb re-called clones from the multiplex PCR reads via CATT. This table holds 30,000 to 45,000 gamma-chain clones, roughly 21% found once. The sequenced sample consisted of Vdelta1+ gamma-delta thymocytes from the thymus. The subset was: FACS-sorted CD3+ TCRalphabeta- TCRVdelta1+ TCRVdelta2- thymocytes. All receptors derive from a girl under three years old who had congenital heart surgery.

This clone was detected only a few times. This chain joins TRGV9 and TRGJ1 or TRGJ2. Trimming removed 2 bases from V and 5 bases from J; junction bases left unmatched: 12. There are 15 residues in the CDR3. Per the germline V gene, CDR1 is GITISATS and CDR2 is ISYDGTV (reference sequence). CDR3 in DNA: TGTGCCTTGTGGGAGGACACGAGGGTCGATTATAAGAAACTCTTT. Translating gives CALWEDTRVDYKKLF.

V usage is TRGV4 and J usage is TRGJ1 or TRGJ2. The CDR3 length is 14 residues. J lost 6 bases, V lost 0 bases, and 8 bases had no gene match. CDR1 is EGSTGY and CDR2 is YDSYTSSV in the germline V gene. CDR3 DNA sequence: TGTGCCACCTGGGATGGGCCAGGAATTTATAAGAAACTCTTT. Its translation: CATWDGPGIYKKLF.

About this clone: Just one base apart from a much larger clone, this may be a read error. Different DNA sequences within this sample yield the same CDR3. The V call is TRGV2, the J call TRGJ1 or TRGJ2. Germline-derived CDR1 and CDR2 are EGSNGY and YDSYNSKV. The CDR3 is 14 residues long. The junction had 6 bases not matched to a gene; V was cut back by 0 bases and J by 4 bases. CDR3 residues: CATWDGPSYYKKLF. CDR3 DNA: TGTGCCACCTGGGACGGGCCGAGCTATTATAAGAAACTCTTT.

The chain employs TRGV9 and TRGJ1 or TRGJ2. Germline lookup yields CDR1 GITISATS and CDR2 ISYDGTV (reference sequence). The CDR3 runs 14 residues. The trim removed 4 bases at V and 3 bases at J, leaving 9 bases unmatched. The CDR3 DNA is TGTGCCTTGTGGGAATCGGCCCCTTATTATAAGAAACTCTTT. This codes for CALWESAPYYKKLF.

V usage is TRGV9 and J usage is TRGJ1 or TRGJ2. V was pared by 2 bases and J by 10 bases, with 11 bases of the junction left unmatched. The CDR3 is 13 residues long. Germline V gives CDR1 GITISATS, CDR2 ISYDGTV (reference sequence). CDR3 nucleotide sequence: TGTGCCTTGTGGGAGGCCCCCGTCACGAAGAAACTCTTT. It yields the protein CALWEAPVTKKLF.

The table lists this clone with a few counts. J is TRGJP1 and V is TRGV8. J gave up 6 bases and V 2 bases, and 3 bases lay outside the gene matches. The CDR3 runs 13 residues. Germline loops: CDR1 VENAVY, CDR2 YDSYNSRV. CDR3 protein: CATWDIAGWFKIF. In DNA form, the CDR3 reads TGTGCCACCTGGGATATAGCTGGTTGGTTCAAGATATTT.